Listed here are 4 T cell receptor beta chains from one sample, sequenced in a study of cytomegalovirus exposure and HLA in healthy donors. Libraries were prepared by immunoSEQ multiplex PCR; TCRdb keeps only in-frame clonotypes and omits some of them. This sample has around 190,000 clones, with roughly 82% found just once. Sequenced material: PBMCs. These receptors were collected from a young woman in good health and CMV-seronegative.

The chain has TRBV2 and TRBJ2-6, with a possible D match to TRBD1 (6 bases). This CDR3 has 16 residues. With 7 bases removed from V and 0 bases from J, the gap between germline ends came to 13 bases. CDR1 SNHLY and CDR2 FYNNEI come from the germline V gene. CDR3 nucleotides: TGTGCCAGCAAAGACAGGACAAACTCTGGGGCCAACGTCCTGACTTTC. It is translated as CASKDRTNSGANVLTF.

The chain uses TRBV5-1 and TRBJ1-1; TRBD1 is a possible D gene (6 bases). V was trimmed by 3 bases and J by 7 bases, leaving 16 bases between them. Germline-derived CDR1 and CDR2 are SGHRS and YFSETQ. CDR3 length: 14 amino acids. CDR3 sequence (DNA): TGCGCCAGCAGCTCCCAAACAGGGCGGGTTGAAGCTTTCTTT. It yields the protein CASSSQTGRVEAFF.

The gene calls are TRBV6-6 and TRBJ1-1, with no clear D. Germline V CDR1 and CDR2: MNHNY, SVGAGI (reference sequence). V was shortened by 5 bases and J by 10 bases, with 23 bases between the two germline ends. This CDR3 is 15 amino acids long. The CDR3 coding sequence is TGTGCCAGCAGTCGCGATCCGGGTCTGCTATACGCAGCTTTCTTT. Its translation is CASSRDPGLLYAAFF.

This sequence joins TRBV1 and TRBJ2-7; whether TRBD1, the table's D call, matches the DNA was not checked. TRBV1 is assigned pseudogene status. The CDR3 contains 18 residues. The chain's CDR3 is CTSSQEISNSRGSYEQYF. CDR3 coding DNA: TGCACCAGCAGCCAAGAAATAAGCAATTCCAGGGGCTCCTACGAGCAGTACTTC.